The source of this T cell receptor (beta chain) is a study of Tregs in tolerant kidney transplant recipients. Overall study findings and caveats: No direct test of biological reproducibility was done here.

Clones were sequenced by immunoSEQ multiplex PCR, and TCRdb holds only the in-frame ones, with some missing. The sample shows tens of thousands of clones, roughly 89% of them seen only once. Comments on this clone: What it binds is not known.

Germline-derived CDR1 and CDR2 are MNHNY and SVGAGI (reference sequence). The CDR3 is 15 amino acids. The V gene lost 5 bases and the J gene lost 7 bases, with 18 bases spanning the gap. This receptor was taken from a human donor who received a combined kidney and bone marrow transplant. The rearrangement links TRBV6-6 to TRBJ2-1, with a possible D match to TRBD2 (5 bases). The source material was CD4+ T cells from blood, sampled before the transplant. The CDR3 loop reads CASSAGVGSGNEQFF. CDR3 nucleotides: TGTGCCAGCAGTGCCGGGGTCGGGTCGGGGAATGAGCAGTTCTTC.